A single sample gave rise to the 28 T cell receptor beta chains below, sequenced in a study of cytomegalovirus exposure and HLA in healthy donors. 60 Vbeta and 13 Jbeta primers were used in PCR. TCRdb keeps only in-frame clones here, not all; method: immunoSEQ multiplex PCR. The sample has about 180,000 clones; more than 60% are singletons. Sequencing was carried out using PBMCs. These receptors all come from a woman aged 55-75 years in good health and CMV-seropositive.

The CDR3 DNA sequence: TGTGCCAGCAGCCGAGGATTCTCCACGGGTGGCTATGGCTACACCTTC. This gives the protein CASSRGFSTGGYGYTF. This chain links TRBV14 with TRBJ1-2, with D unresolved. The V and J ends lost 4 bases and 4 bases respectively, with 19 bases between them. This CDR3 region has 16 residues. The germline V gene has CDR1 SGHDN and CDR2 FVKESK.

The J gene is TRBJ2-2, the V gene TRBV28; 8 nucleotides match TRBD1. Germline-derived CDR1 and CDR2 are MDHEN and SYDVKM. V shed 7 bases, J shed 6 bases, and the junction held 7 bases outside the gene matches. The CDR3 has 14 residues. In DNA, the CDR3 is TGTGCCAGCACAGGGGGCAGGCGTGCCGGGGAGCTGTTTTTT. Protein sequence: CASTGGRRAGELFF.

The sample holds one count of this clone. The chain uses TRBV6-5 and TRBJ2-7, with TRBD1 identical over 9 bases. Germline loops: CDR1 MNHEY, CDR2 SVGAGI. V shed 6 bases, J shed 5 bases, and the junction held 5 bases outside the gene matches. The CDR3 sequence is 13 residues long. CDR3 protein: CASSMTGGNEQYF. The CDR3 bases are TGTGCCAGCAGCATGACAGGGGGAAACGAGCAGTACTTC.

V gene TRBV19 combines with J gene TRBJ1-3; D not certain. V lost 9 bases and J 0 bases, leaving 9 bases between the germline ends. The V gene's germline CDR1 is LNHDA and CDR2 SQIVND (reference sequence). CDR3 size: 13 residues. The CDR3 region is CASRFSSGNTIYF. In DNA form, the CDR3 reads TGTGCCAGCAGGTTTAGCTCTGGAAACACCATATATTTT.

This rearrangement joins TRBV18 to TRBJ2-5; no reliable D call. The germline V and J ends were trimmed by 4 bases and 1 base, with 13 bases remaining between them. Germline V lookup: CDR1 KGHSH, CDR2 LQKENI. This CDR3 comprises 15 residues. CDR3 coding DNA: TGTGCCAGCTCACATCGTCGGGTCCCCCAAGAGACCCAGTACTTC. Encoded protein: CASSHRRVPQETQYF.

This clone is a singleton in its sample. The V gene is TRBV5-1, the J gene TRBJ2-2; TRBD2 aligns across 12 bases. V lost 10 bases and J lost 8; bases outside the gene matches: 6. The CDR3 contains 13 residues. Germline loops: CDR1 SGHRS, CDR2 YFSETQ. This chain's CDR3 is CAGRLAGVGELFF. CDR3 in DNA: TGCGCCGGGAGACTAGCGGGAGTTGGGGAGCTGTTTTTT.

The chain has TRBV28 and TRBJ2-6; D might be TRBD1 (5 bases). Between the trimmed V and J ends, which lost 5 bases and 0 bases, there was a span of 11 bases. The CDR3 has 16 amino acids. The germline gives CDR1 MDHEN, CDR2 SYDVKM. The CDR3 region has the DNA TGTGCCAGCAGTGGTCCAGGGCGCTCTGGGGCCAACGTCCTGACTTTC. This encodes CASSGPGRSGANVLTF.

This clone occurred once. The chain carries TRBV6-1 and TRBJ1-5; TRBD1 is a possible D gene (5 bases). The V end was cut by 4 bases, the J end by 7 bases, with 23 bases between. This CDR3 contains 17 residues. Germline loops: CDR1 MNHNS, CDR2 SASEGT. The CDR3 protein is CASSAPRAGLMRQPQHF. The CDR3 DNA reads TGTGCCAGCAGTGCCCCCCGTGCGGGGCTTATGCGGCAGCCCCAGCATTTT.

The CDR3 sequence is CASTVGGRGTGELFF. CDR3 nucleotide sequence: TGTGCCAGCACCGTAGGAGGGCGCGGCACCGGGGAGCTGTTTTTT. The chain couples TRBV28 to TRBJ2-2; possible D gene TRBD2, 6 bases. Germline lookup yields CDR1 MDHEN and CDR2 SYDVKM. The CDR3 loop spans 15 amino acids. V shed 7 bases and J shed 4 bases, with 16 bases lying between them.

V and J are TRBV5-4 and TRBJ2-3; maybe TRBD2 (6 bases). This CDR3 is 16 amino acids long. V lost 4 bases and J 6 bases, leaving 21 bases between the germline ends. Germline lookup yields CDR1 SGHNT and CDR2 YYREEE (reference sequence). Written as DNA, the CDR3 is TGTGCCAGCAGCCCCGCTTTTGGTAGCGGTGCGGATACGCAGTATTTT. It codes for CASSPAFGSGADTQYF.

CDR3 sequence: CASSLSGGYEQYF. CDR3 DNA sequence: TGTGCCAGCAGCTTATCCGGGGGCTACGAGCAGTACTTC. V gene TRBV7-2 combines with J gene TRBJ2-7; possibly TRBD2 for D (6 bases). Germline assignment: CDR1 SGHTA and CDR2 FQGNSA. The CDR3 sequence is 13 residues long. The germline V and J ends were trimmed by 2 bases and 3 bases, with 8 bases remaining between them. Filled out from reference TRBV7-2 and TRBJ2-7, the complete variable domain reads GAGVSQSPSNKVTEKGKDVELRCDPISGHTALYWYRQSLGQGLEFLIYFQGNSAPDKSGLPSDRFSAERTGGSVSTLTIQRTQQEDSAVYLCASSLSGGYEQYFGPGTRLTVT.

A remark on this clone: Other DNA sequences in the sample encode the same CDR3. The gene calls are TRBV19 and TRBJ1-5; D not certain. Trimming took off 1 base at V and 1 base at J, with 8 bases between the two ends. The CDR3 has 15 residues. Germline V CDR1 and CDR2: LNHDA, SQIVND (reference sequence). CDR3 residues: CASSIGGRSNQPQHF. DNA of the CDR3: TGTGCCAGTAGTATAGGAGGGAGGAGCAATCAGCCCCAGCATTTT.

The chain is built from TRBV5-4 and TRBJ2-5, with TRBD2 matching 9 bases. V gave up 0 bases and J gave up 7 bases; unmatched junction bases: 4. CDR3 size: 14 residues. Germline loops: CDR1 SGHNT, CDR2 YYREEE (reference sequence). The CDR3 loop is CASSLASGDGTQYF. The CDR3 coding sequence is TGTGCCAGCAGCTTGGCTAGCGGGGATGGGACCCAGTACTTC.

The chain combines TRBV28 with TRBJ1-5; D not certain. The CDR3 extends over 13 amino acids. Germline-derived CDR1 and CDR2 are MDHEN and SYDVKM. Trimming cost V 1 base and J 6 bases, with 7 bases left between them. CDR3 in DNA: TGTGCCAGCAGTTTATTAGGGAGTCAGCCCCAGCATTTT. Translating it yields CASSLLGSQPQHF.

This clone is a singleton in its sample. The chain uses TRBV5-1 and TRBJ1-5, with D uncertain. Trimming left V 0 bases short and J 4 bases short, with 5 bases between. This CDR3 has 13 amino acids. CDR1 SGHRS and CDR2 YFSETQ come from the germline V gene. CDR3 region: CASSLDSNQPQHF. CDR3 bases: TGCGCCAGCAGCTTGGACTCAAATCAGCCCCAGCATTTT.

V and J are TRBV7-9 and TRBJ1-3; the D is unclear. Germline V gene sequence: CDR1 SEHNR, CDR2 FQNEAQ (reference sequence). The CDR3 spans 14 residues. V was shortened by 5 bases and J by 0 bases, with 8 bases between the two germline ends. CDR3 amino acids: CASSRLSSGNTIYF. DNA of the CDR3: TGTGCCAGCAGCCGACTGAGCTCTGGAAACACCATATATTTT.

CDR3 protein: CASSVWDRGVGNTIYF. As DNA, the CDR3 is TGTGCCAGCAGCGTATGGGACAGGGGAGTCGGAAACACCATATATTTT. The chain recombines TRBV9 with TRBJ1-3; 10 nucleotides match TRBD1. The ends lost 1 base at V and 4 bases at J; junction bases unmatched: 5. The CDR3 is 16 amino acids. Germline V gene sequence: CDR1 SGDLS, CDR2 YYNGEE.

The table lists this clone with a count of one. This sequence joins TRBV19 and TRBJ2-2; possibly TRBD2 for D (5 bases). Germline V gives CDR1 LNHDA, CDR2 SQIVND (reference sequence). The CDR3 has 15 residues. The ends were cut back, 7 bases at V and 4 bases at J, with 16 bases in the middle. CDR3 nucleotide sequence: TGTGCCAGTAAGGAGAGAGGGAAAGGCACCGGGGAGCTGTTTTTT. This translates into CASKERGKGTGELFF.

CDR3 nucleotide sequence: TGTGCCAGCAGTTCCTCGGGACAGTTACACGAGCAGTACTTC. Amino acid sequence: CASSSSGQLHEQYF. V gene TRBV28 combines with J gene TRBJ2-7; 7 bases are a match to TRBD1. The length of the CDR3 is 14 residues. Looked up from germline, CDR1 is MDHEN and CDR2 is SYDVKM. Trimming at V came to 4 bases and at J to 5 bases, leaving 8 bases not matched to a gene.

The chain combines TRBV15 with TRBJ1-1, with TRBD1 identical over 9 bases. Germline assignment: CDR1 LNHNV and CDR2 YYDKDF (reference sequence). Trimming cost V 1 base and J 3 bases; bases outside gene matches: 6. CDR3 length equals 16 residues. The CDR3 DNA reads as TGTGCCACCAGCAGAGCGCCCGGACAGGGGTACACTGAAGCTTTCTTT. It translates to CATSRAPGQGYTEAFF.

The V gene is TRBV2, the J gene TRBJ1-5, with 10 bases that match TRBD1. The CDR3 covers 16 residues. Germline CDR1 is SNHLY and CDR2 is FYNNEI. The V gene end was trimmed by 3 bases and the J gene end by 1 base; junction bases not matched to a gene: 3. CDR3 in amino acids: CASSERTGGSNQPQHF. The CDR3 nucleotides are TGTGCCAGCAGTGAGCGGACAGGGGGGAGCAATCAGCCCCAGCATTTT.

The chain uses TRBV15 and TRBJ2-3; 11 bases fit TRBD2. The ends lost 5 bases at V and 5 bases at J; junction bases unmatched: 9. There are 16 residues in the CDR3. CDR1 and CDR2 from the germline V gene are LNHNV and YYDKDF (reference sequence). The CDR3 region is CATSGRSGGAGDTQYF. Here the CDR3 DNA reads TGTGCCACCAGCGGGCGTAGCGGGGGGGCCGGAGATACGCAGTATTTT. Combining the CDR3 with reference TRBV15 and TRBJ2-3 gives the whole variable domain DAMVIQNPRYQVTQFGKPVTLSCSQTLNHNVMYWYQQKSSQAPKLLFHYYDKDFNNEADTPDNFQSRRPNTSFCFLDIRSPGLGDTAMYLCATSGRSGGAGDTQYFGPGTRLTVL.

Remarks on this clone: The junction departs from the called germline gene at one end, perhaps through a read error. The J gene is TRBJ2-7, the V gene TRBV7-6; TRBD1 agrees at 10 bases. CDR1 and CDR2 from the germline V gene are SGHVS and FNYEAQ. The CDR3 sequence is 17 residues long. DNA for the CDR3: TGTGCCAACAGCTTAGGACGGACGACAGGGGGCTATGACGAGCAGTACTTC. This encodes CANSLGRTTGGYDEQYF.

This clone was picked up a small number of times. The gene calls are TRBV2 and TRBJ1-4; D is uncertain. V gave up 5 bases and J gave up 7 bases, with 17 bases separating them. This CDR3 spans 15 amino acids. Germline V CDR1 and CDR2: SNHLY, FYNNEI. For the CDR3, the DNA is TGTGCCAGCAGTTTGAACCGACCTCGAGGTGAAAAACTGTTTTTT. Amino acid sequence: CASSLNRPRGEKLFF.

This rearrangement joins TRBV4-1 to TRBJ2-5; weak D call: TRBD2 (6 bases). Trimming stripped 4 bases from V and 4 bases from J, with 19 bases between. Germline V gene lookup returns CDR1 MGHRA and CDR2 YSYEKL. This CDR3 comprises 16 residues. CDR3 in DNA: TGCGCCAGCAGCCGCTCCCCGTCGGGGGTACCAGAGACCCAGTACTTC. As protein: CASSRSPSGVPETQYF.

This chain links TRBV6-1 with TRBJ2-7; possible D gene TRBD1, 5 bases. The V gene lost 8 bases and the J gene lost 3 bases, with 11 bases spanning the gap. CDR3 length: 12 residues. Germline V gene sequence: CDR1 MNHNS, CDR2 SASEGT. The CDR3 DNA follows: TGTGCCAGCTGGCAGGGCTACTACGAGCAGTACTTC. Its translation is CASWQGYYEQYF.

The rearrangement links TRBV2 to TRBJ2-5, with D possibly TRBD1 on 5 matching bases. CDR3 size: 14 residues. Trimming removed 8 bases from V and 0 bases from J, with 13 bases in between. In germline, CDR1 is SNHLY, CDR2 FYNNEI. The CDR3 coding sequence is TGTGCCAGCCCCACCGACAGAGACCAAGAGACCCAGTACTTC. Translated, it gives CASPTDRDQETQYF.

V usage is TRBV28 and J usage is TRBJ2-7; 8 bases match TRBD2. V shed 2 bases, J shed 3 bases, and the junction held 6 bases outside the gene matches. The CDR3 consists of 15 residues. CDR1 is MDHEN and CDR2 is SYDVKM in the germline V gene. The CDR3 reads CASSLQGLVVYEQYF. CDR3 DNA: TGTGCCAGCAGTTTACAGGGACTAGTGGTCTACGAGCAGTACTTC.